This paragraph reports one T cell receptor beta chain. What it recognizes is unknown. TCRdb analysed the reads with MiXCR anew, one entry per CDR3 protein. Of around 770,000 distinct CDR3 sequences detected, about 28% appear once; the ten largest clones hold about an eighth. This sample was included in a study of T cell repertoires in cytomegalovirus infection. Whole-study context: Both recently identified HLA-C-restricted and well-studied HLA-B-restricted CMV epitopes were used in the study.

Germline CDR1 MNHEY, CDR2 SMNVEV (reference sequence). CDR3 length: 15 residues. V was pared by 4 bases and J by 2 bases, with 2 bases of the junction left unmatched. The material sequenced was cultured CD8+ T cells from PBMCs, taken from culture after CMV antigen stimulation. The chain combines TRBV27 with TRBJ2-7, with 13 bases that match TRBD2. The origin of this receptor is a human donor in good health (CMV status not recorded). Some clones in this sample may be carry-over from other donors' samples. CDR3 residues: CASSSTSGGTYEQYV. The CDR3 DNA is TGTGCCAGCAGTTCGACTAGCGGGGGGACCTACGAGCAGTACGTC.